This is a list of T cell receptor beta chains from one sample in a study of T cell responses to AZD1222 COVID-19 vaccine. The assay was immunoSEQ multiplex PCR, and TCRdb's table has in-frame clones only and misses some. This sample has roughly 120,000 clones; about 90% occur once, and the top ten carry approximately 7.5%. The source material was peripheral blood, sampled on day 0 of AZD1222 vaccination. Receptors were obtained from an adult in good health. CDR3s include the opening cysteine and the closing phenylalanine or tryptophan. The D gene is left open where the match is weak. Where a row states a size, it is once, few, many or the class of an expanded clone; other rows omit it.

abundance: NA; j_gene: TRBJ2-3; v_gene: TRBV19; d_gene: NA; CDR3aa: CASSSGVNTQYF; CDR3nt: TGTGCCAGTAGTTCCGGAGTCAACACGCAGTATTTT
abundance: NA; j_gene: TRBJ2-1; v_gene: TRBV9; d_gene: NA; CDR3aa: CASSLSGLYNEQFF; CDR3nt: TGTGCCAGCAGCCTTAGCGGACTCTACAATGAGCAGTTCTTC
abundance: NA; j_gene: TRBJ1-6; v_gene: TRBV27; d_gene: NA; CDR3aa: CASSLKPTDSPLHF; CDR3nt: TGTGCCAGCAGTTTAAAGCCCACGGATTCACCCCTCCACTTT
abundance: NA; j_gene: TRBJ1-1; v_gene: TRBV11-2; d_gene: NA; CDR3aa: CASTPRLGTEAFF; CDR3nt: TGTGCCAGCACCCCACGGCTCGGGACAGAAGCTTTCTTT
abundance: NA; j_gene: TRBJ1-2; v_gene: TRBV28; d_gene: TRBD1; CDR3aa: CASRETGSSGYTF; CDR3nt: TGTGCCAGCAGAGAGACAGGGTCATCCGGCTACACCTTC
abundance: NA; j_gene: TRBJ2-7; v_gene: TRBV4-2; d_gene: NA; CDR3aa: CASSQGETTGEQYF; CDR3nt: TGTGCCAGCAGCCAAGGAGAAACGACTGGGGAGCAGTACTTC
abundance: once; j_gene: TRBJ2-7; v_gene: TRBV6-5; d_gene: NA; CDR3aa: CASSNSNSEQYF; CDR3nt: TGTGCCAGCAGTAACTCAAACAGCGAGCAGTACTTC
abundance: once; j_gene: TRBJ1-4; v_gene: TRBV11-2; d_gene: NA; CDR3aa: CASSPSPGANEKLFF; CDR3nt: TGTGCCAGCAGCCCAAGCCCTGGGGCTAATGAAAAACTGTTTTTT
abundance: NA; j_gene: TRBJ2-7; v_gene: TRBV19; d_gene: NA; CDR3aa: CASSQNYEQYF; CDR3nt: TGTGCCAGTAGTCAAAACTACGAGCAGTACTTC
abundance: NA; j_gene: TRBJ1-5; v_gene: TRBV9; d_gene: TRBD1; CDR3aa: CAGEKGAPSRQPQHF; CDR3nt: TGTGCCGGGGAGAAGGGGGCGCCTTCAAGACAGCCCCAGCATTTT
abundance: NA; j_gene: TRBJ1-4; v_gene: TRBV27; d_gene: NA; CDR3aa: CASRQGTNEKLFF; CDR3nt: TGTGCCAGCAGGCAGGGGACTAATGAAAAACTGTTTTTT
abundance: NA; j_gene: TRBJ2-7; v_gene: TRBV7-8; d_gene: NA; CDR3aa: CASSTPPRTTVGEQYF; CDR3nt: TGTGCCAGCAGCACTCCCCCCAGAACAACCGTGGGCGAGCAGTACTTC
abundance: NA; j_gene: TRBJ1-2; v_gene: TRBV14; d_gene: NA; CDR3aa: CASSQGLDGRFYGYTF; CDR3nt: TGTGCCAGCAGCCAAGGCCTGGACGGACGATTCTATGGCTACACCTTC
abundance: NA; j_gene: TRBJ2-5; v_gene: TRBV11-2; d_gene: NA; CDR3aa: CASSFAAGETQYF; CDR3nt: TGTGCCAGCAGCTTCGCAGCGGGAGAGACCCAGTACTTC
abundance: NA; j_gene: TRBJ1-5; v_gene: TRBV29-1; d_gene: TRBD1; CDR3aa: CSVEQGGSNQPQHF; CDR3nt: TGCAGCGTTGAACAGGGGGGAAGCAATCAGCCCCAGCATTTT
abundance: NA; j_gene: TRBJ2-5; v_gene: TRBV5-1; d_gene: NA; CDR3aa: CASSLGDSPGAETQYF; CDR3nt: TGCGCCAGCAGCTTGGGGGACTCCCCCGGGGCAGAGACCCAGTACTTC
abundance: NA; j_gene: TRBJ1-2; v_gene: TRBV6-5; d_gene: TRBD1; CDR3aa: CASSPLRGHGYTF; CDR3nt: TGTGCCAGCAGCCCCCTAAGGGGGCATGGCTACACCTTC
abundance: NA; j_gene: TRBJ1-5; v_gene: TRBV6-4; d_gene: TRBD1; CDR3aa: CASSATGGNQPQHF; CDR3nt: TGTGCCAGCAGTGCAACAGGGGGCAATCAGCCCCAGCATTTT
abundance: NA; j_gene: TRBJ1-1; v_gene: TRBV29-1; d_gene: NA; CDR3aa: CSVTNRVGTEAFF; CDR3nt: TGCAGCGTAACTAACAGGGTCGGCACTGAAGCTTTCTTT
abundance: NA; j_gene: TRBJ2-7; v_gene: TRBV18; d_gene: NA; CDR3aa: CASSHARSYEQYF; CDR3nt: TGTGCCAGCTCACACGCTCGCTCTTACGAGCAGTACTTC
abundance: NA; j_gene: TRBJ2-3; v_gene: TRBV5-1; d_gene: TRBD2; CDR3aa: CASSLTTQTSGSTDTQYF; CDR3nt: TGCGCCAGCAGCCTTACCACTCAGACTAGCGGGAGCACAGATACGCAGTATTTT
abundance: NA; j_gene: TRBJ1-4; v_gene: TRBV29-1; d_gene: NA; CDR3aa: CSVGPTGGAYEKLFF; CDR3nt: TGCAGCGTGGGACCCACTGGGGGGGCTTATGAAAAACTGTTTTTT
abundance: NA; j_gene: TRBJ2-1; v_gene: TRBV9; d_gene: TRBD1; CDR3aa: CASSVPGTGAYNEQFF; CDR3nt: TGTGCCAGCAGCGTTCCCGGGACAGGCGCCTACAATGAGCAGTTCTTC
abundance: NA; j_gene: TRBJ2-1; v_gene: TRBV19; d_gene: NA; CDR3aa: CASSIAPTALTNEQFF; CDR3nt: TGTGCCAGTAGTATAGCGCCCACAGCTTTGACGAATGAGCAGTTCTTC
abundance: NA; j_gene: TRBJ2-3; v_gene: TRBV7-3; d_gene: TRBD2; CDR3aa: CASSDSGSADTQYF; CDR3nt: TGTGCCAGCAGCGATAGCGGGAGCGCAGATACGCAGTATTTT
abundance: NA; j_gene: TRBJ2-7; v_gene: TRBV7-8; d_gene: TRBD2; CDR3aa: CASSLDASGLSYEQYF; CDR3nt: TGTGCCAGCAGCTTAGATGCTAGCGGCCTCTCCTACGAGCAGTACTTC
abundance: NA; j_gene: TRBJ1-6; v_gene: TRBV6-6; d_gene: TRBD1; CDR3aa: CASSTTGTGSPLHF; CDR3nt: TGTGCCAGCAGTACGACAGGGACCGGGTCACCCCTCCACTTT
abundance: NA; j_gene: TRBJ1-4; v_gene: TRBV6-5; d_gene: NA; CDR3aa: CASSYDFGGNEKLFF; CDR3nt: TGTGCCAGCAGCTACGACTTTGGTGGCAATGAAAAACTGTTTTTT
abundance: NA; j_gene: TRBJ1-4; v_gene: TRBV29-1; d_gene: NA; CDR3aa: CSVEREKLFF; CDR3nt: TGCAGCGTTGAACGGGAAAAACTGTTTTTT
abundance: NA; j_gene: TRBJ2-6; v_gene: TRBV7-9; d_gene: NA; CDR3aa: CASRSSAGSSGANVLTF; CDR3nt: TGTGCCAGCCGCTCTTCCGCCGGCAGCTCTGGGGCCAACGTCCTGACTTTC
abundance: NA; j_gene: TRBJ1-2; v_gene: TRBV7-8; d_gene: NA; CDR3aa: CASSVAGANYGYTF; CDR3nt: TGTGCCAGCAGCGTCGCAGGGGCAAACTATGGCTACACCTTC
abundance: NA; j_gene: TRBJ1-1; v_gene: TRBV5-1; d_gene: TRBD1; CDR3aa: CASSGGQKNTEAFF; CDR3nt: TGCGCCAGCAGCGGGGGACAGAAGAACACTGAAGCTTTCTTT
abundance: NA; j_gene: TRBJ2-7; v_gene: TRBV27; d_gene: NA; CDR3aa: CASSPAWGSYEQYF; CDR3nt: TGTGCCAGCAGCCCCGCCTGGGGATCGTACGAGCAGTACTTC
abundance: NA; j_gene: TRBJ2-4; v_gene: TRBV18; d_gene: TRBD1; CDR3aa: CASSHPQGAPNIQYF; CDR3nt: TGTGCCAGCTCACACCCACAGGGGGCACCAAACATTCAGTACTTC
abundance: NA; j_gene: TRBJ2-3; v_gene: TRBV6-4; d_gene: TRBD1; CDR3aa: CASSDGTGPSTDTQYF; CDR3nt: TGTGCCAGCAGTGACGGGACAGGGCCTAGCACAGATACGCAGTATTTT
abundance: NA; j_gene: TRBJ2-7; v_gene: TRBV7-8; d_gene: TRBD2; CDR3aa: CASSPWTSASYEQYF; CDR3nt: TGTGCCAGCAGCCCCTGGACTAGCGCCTCCTACGAGCAGTACTTC
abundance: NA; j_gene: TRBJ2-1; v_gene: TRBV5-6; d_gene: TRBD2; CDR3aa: CASSLVGGILQFF; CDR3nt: TGTGCCAGCAGCTTGGTGGGGGGGATTTTGCAGTTCTTC
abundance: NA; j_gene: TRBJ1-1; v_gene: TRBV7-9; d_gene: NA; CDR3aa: CASSLSVAEAFF; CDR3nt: TGTGCCAGCAGCTTATCGGTCGCTGAAGCTTTCTTT
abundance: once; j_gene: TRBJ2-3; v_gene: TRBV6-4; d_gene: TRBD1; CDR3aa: CASSGDRGGIDTQYF; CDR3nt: TGTGCCAGCAGTGGAGACAGGGGTGGGATAGATACGCAGTATTTT
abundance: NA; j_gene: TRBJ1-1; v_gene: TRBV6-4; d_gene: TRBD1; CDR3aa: CASRLQGESTEAFF; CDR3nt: TGTGCCAGCAGGTTACAGGGGGAGAGCACTGAAGCTTTCTTT
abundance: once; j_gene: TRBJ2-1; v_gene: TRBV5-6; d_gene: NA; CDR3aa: CASSFGGAEEQFF; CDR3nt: TGTGCCAGCAGCTTTGGGGGAGCGGAAGAGCAGTTCTTC
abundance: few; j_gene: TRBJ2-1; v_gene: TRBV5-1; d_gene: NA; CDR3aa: CASSSMAYNEQFF; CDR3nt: TGCGCCAGCAGCTCCATGGCCTACAATGAGCAGTTCTTC
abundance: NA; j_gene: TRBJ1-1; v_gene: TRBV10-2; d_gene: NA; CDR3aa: CASSESSWGTEAFF; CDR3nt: TGCGCCAGCAGTGAGTCGAGTTGGGGGACTGAAGCTTTCTTT
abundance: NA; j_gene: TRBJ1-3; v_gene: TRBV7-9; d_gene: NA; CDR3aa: CASSLEGTPGTIYF; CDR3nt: TGTGCCAGCAGCTTAGAGGGGACGCCTGGGACCATATATTTT
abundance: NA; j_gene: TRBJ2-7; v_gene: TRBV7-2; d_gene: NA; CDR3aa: CASSFNPAYEQYF; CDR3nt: TGTGCCAGCAGCTTCAACCCAGCTTACGAGCAGTACTTC
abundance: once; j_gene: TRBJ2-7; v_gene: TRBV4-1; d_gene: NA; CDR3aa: CASSQGASYEQYF; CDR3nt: TGCGCCAGCAGCCAAGGGGCCTCCTACGAGCAGTACTTC
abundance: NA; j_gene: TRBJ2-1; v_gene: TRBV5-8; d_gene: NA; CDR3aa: CASSTLPGAYNEQFF; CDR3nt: TGTGCCAGCAGCACACTCCCCGGAGCCTACAATGAGCAGTTCTTC
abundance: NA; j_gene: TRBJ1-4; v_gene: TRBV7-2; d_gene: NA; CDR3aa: CASSLDGTTNEKLFF; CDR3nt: TGTGCCAGCAGCTTAGATGGGACAACTAATGAAAAACTGTTTTTT